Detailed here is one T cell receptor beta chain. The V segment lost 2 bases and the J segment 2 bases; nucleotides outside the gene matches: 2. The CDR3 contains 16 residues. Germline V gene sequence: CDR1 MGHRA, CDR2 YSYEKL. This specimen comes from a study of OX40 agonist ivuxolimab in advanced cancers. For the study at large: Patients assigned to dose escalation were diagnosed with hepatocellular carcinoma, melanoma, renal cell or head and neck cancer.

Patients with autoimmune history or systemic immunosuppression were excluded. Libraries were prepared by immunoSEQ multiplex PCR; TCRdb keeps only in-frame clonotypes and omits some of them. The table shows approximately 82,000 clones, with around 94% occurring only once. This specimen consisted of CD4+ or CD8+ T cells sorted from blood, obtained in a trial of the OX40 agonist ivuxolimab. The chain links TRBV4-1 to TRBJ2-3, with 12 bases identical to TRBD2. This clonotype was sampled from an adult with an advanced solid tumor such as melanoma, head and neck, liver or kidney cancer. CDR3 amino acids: CASSQRTSGITDTQYF. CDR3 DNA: TGCGCCAGCAGCCAACGGACTAGCGGGATCACAGATACGCAGTATTTT.